The sequence of this TCR beta chain was determined in a study of cytomegalovirus exposure and HLA in healthy donors. General study points: Published work reported that the classifier diagnosed cytomegalovirus status with high specificity and sensitivity. When a later analysis was performed, an Asian-associated ancestry cluster reportedly had fewer N-insertions than the approximately 690-donor mean.

The length of the CDR3 is 15 residues. V lost 5 bases to trimming and J lost 3 bases, with 17 bases between them. Germline V CDR1 and CDR2: SGHNT, YENEEA. A remark on this clone: Its antigen is still unknown.

Primers: 60 Vbeta forward and 13 Jbeta reverse. Here immunoSEQ multiplex PCR was the method, and the copy in TCRdb shows in-frame clones only, minus some. The sample has over 120,000 clones; roughly 71% are singletons. The sequenced material came from PBMCs. This TCR was sampled from a man under 40 in good health and CMV-seronegative. This chain joins TRBV11-3 and TRBJ2-7; D gene uncertain. The CDR3 nucleotides are TGTGCCAGCAGCCCAGAGTACGGGTACGGCTACGAGCAGTACTTC. Its protein product is CASSPEYGYGYEQYF.